Below are 5 T cell receptor beta chains sequenced from a single sample in a study of a mutant IDH1 vaccine in newly diagnosed glioma. What these receptors recognize is not known. Method: immunoSEQ multiplex PCR; TCRdb's copy keeps in-frame clones and lacks some. The data show about 53,000 clones, roughly four fifths seen once. Sample time point: week 5, during vaccination. Alongside topical imiquimod, each dose of vaccine comprised 300 ug of mutant IDH1 20-mer peptide. The input for sequencing was PBMCs, taken from a glioma patient whose treatment included an IDH1 peptide vaccine. These receptors all stem from a woman aged 45-65 years with glioma.

The chain employs TRBV5-8 and TRBJ1-5; D gene ambiguous. The CDR3 has 15 residues. V was pared by 4 bases and J by 3 bases, with 14 bases between. Per the germline V gene, CDR1 is SGHTS and CDR2 is YDEGEE. The DNA for the CDR3 is TGTGCCAGCAGCAAATACCGGGTCACCAATCAGCCCCAGCATTTT. Its translation: CASSKYRVTNQPQHF.

The rearrangement joins TRBV9 to TRBJ2-5; 13 bases are shared with TRBD2. The germline V gene encodes CDR1 SGDLS and CDR2 YYNGEE. The ends lost 4 bases at V and 2 bases at J; junction bases unmatched: 8. This CDR3 has 17 amino acids. The CDR3 DNA reads TGTGCCAGCAGCTCCACTAGCGGGGGGGCAAAACAAGAGACCCAGTACTTC. Protein sequence: CASSSTSGGAKQETQYF.

The chain couples TRBV7-9 to TRBJ2-3; 12 bases are a match to TRBD2. The germline gives CDR1 SEHNR, CDR2 FQNEAQ (reference sequence). The CDR3 contains 16 residues. With 5 bases clipped from V and 3 bases from J, the junction kept 6 bases outside the gene matches. CDR3 sequence reads: CASSTGLAGLTDTQYF. The CDR3, as DNA: TGTGCCAGCAGCACCGGACTAGCGGGGCTGACAGATACGCAGTATTTT.

The chain links TRBV28 to TRBJ2-7, with D tentatively TRBD2 (6 bases). Germline lookup yields CDR1 MDHEN and CDR2 SYDVKM. The V end lost 4 bases, the J end lost 0 bases, and 13 bases lay between the germline ends. The CDR3 contains 15 residues. The CDR3 protein is CASSSPGEASYEQYF. The CDR3 DNA is TGTGCCAGCAGTTCCCCGGGGGAGGCCTCCTACGAGCAGTACTTC.

This sequence joins TRBV29-1 and TRBJ1-5; no clear D. Germline CDR1 is SQVTM and CDR2 is ANQGSEA. Trimming took 4 bases from V and 3 from J, leaving 10 bases between them. This CDR3 has 13 amino acids. CDR3 in amino acids: CSVGIGINQPQHF. The CDR3 nucleotides are TGCAGCGTTGGTATAGGCATCAATCAGCCCCAGCATTTT.